The TCR beta chain described here comes from a study of blood T cell repertoires in COVID-19. Turning to the study itself: Samples came from the United States, Italy and Spain, spanning acute and convalescent COVID-19. From T cells, B-cell-depleted T cells, or PBMCs came the material, which was cDNA or gDNA.

Germline lookup yields CDR1 SGHVS and CDR2 FQNEAQ. This CDR3 has 15 residues. With 1 base removed from V and 5 bases from J, the gap between germline ends came to 11 bases. Authors' processing steps: Reference gene primer amplification gave nucleated cell count estimates. Assay used: immunoSEQ multiplex PCR; TCRdb lists only in-frame clones, some missing. V and J calls and clone size come straight from that table; D and trimming were deduced from the DNA. The sample has under 350,000 clones, 80% to 90% seen once. The sequence was collected from a woman between 70 and 85 years old with acute or convalescent COVID-19. The sequenced sample consisted of peripheral blood. V gene TRBV7-8 combines with J gene TRBJ2-2, with D maybe TRBD1 (5 bases). The CDR3 bases are TGTGCCAGCAGCTTAGTAGGCAGGGCAACCGGGGAGCTGTTTTTT. Its translation is CASSLVGRATGELFF.